The 26 T cell receptor beta chains listed next were all sequenced from one sample in a study of T cells in Graves' hyperthyroidism and ophthalmopathy. RNA transcripts yielded amplified TCR beta CDR3 regions. First-round RT-PCR of the TCR CDR3 relied on the HTBI primer set. Using its own MiXCR run on the multiplex PCR reads, TCRdb lists one record per CDR3 protein. The sample yields about 400,000 distinct CDR3 sequences, less than 15% seen once. Sequencing used blood. The receptors come from a woman younger than 30 with Graves' hyperthyroidism.

This clonotype was picked up many times. V is TRBV30 and J is TRBJ2-1; TRBD2 is a possible D gene (6 bases). The CDR3 runs 12 residues. Germline values: CDR1 GTSNPN, CDR2 SVGIG (reference sequence). Deletions cut 0 bases from V and 10 bases from J, with 10 bases between. The CDR3 nucleotides are TGTGCCTGGAGTGTACGGGGGAACGAGCAGTTCTTC. Its protein is CAWSVRGNEQFF.

The chain recombines TRBV6-1 with TRBJ1-4; the D is unclear. CDR3 size: 16 residues. Germline V gives CDR1 MNHNS, CDR2 SASEGT. Trimming left V 4 bases short and J 0 bases short, with 12 bases between. CDR3 sequence reads: CASSGTGGATNEKLFF. The DNA for the CDR3 is TGTGCCAGCAGTGGAACCGGAGGTGCAACTAATGAAAAACTGTTTTTT.

This clonotype appeared a few times. This chain connects TRBV14 to TRBJ2-2; TRBD1 aligns across 8 bases. This CDR3 contains 17 residues. V dropped 4 bases and J dropped 0; count of bases not matched to a gene: 7. Looked up from germline, CDR1 is SGHDN and CDR2 is FVKESK. The CDR3 spells CASSLRPGQANTGELFF. The CDR3 DNA follows: TGTGCCAGCAGCCTCAGACCGGGACAGGCGAACACCGGGGAGCTGTTTTTT.

The chain recombines TRBV7-3 with TRBJ2-1; 9 bases are shared with TRBD2. With V trimmed by 8 bases and J by 3 bases, 8 bases remained unmatched. The CDR3 length is 15 residues. The germline V gene has CDR1 SGHTA and CDR2 FQGTGA. Here the CDR3 DNA reads TGTGCCAGCTCGTTAGCGGGGGCCCACTACAATGAGCAGTTCTTC. This encodes CASSLAGAHYNEQFF.

This clonotype was observed at least ten times. J is TRBJ2-7 and V is TRBV10-3; the D gene is possibly TRBD2 (5 bases). This CDR3 has 13 amino acids. CDR1 ENHRY and CDR2 SYGVKD come from the germline V gene. V was trimmed by 5 bases and J by 5 bases, leaving 13 bases between them. The CDR3 here is CAISLDPGNEQYF. The CDR3 DNA is TGTGCCATCAGTCTAGATCCGGGGAACGAGCAGTACTTC.

This clonotype was counted at least ten times. This chain links TRBV12-3 or TRBV12-4 with TRBJ1-1; possible D gene TRBD1, 6 bases. This CDR3 comprises 13 residues. Deletions cut 5 bases from V and 4 bases from J, with 11 bases between. Here the CDR3 reads CASSLWGPTEAFF. The CDR3, as DNA: TGTGCCAGCAGTCTGTGGGGGCCCACTGAAGCTTTCTTT.

This clonotype was detected ten times or more. The chain combines TRBV6-1 with TRBJ2-7, with D possibly TRBD1 on 6 matching bases. The germline CDR1 and CDR2 sequences are MNHNS and SASEGT. CDR3 length equals 14 residues. Trimming removed 6 bases from V and 3 bases from J, with 15 bases in between. The CDR3, as DNA: TGTGCCAGCAGCCAAGGGGGATTAAGCTACGAGCAGTACTTC. This codes for CASSQGGLSYEQYF.

This rearrangement joins TRBV7-8 to TRBJ1-5; the D is unclear. The CDR3 has 16 amino acids. CDR1 and CDR2 from the germline V gene are SGHVS and FQNEAQ. The V end lost 5 bases, the J end lost 0 bases, and 14 bases lay between the germline ends. CDR3 residues: CASSSPLAGSNQPQHF. As DNA, the CDR3 is TGTGCCAGCAGCAGCCCCTTAGCGGGTAGCAATCAGCCCCAGCATTTT. The entire variable domain, with the rest obtained from reference TRBV7-8 and TRBJ1-5, is as follows: GAGVSQSPRYKVAKRGQDVALRCDPISGHVSLFWYQQALGQGPEFLTYFQNEAQLDKSGLPSDRFFAERPEGSVSTLKIQRTQQEDSAVYLCASSSPLAGSNQPQHFGDGTRLSIL.

The sample holds many counts of this clonotype. The chain couples TRBV2 to TRBJ2-7, with unresolved D. This CDR3 comprises 15 residues. Germline CDR1 is SNHLY and CDR2 is FYNNEI. V shed 0 bases and J shed 5 bases, with 14 bases lying between them. The CDR3, as DNA: TGTGCCAGCAGTGAAGCACAAGGGCCTTGGGACGAGCAGTACTTC. It yields the protein CASSEAQGPWDEQYF.

This chain joins TRBV27 and TRBJ1-2, with D perhaps TRBD1 (5 bases). Germline V CDR1 and CDR2: MNHEY, SMNVEV (reference sequence). CDR3 size: 14 residues. V was shortened by 5 bases and J by 6 bases, with 16 bases between the two germline ends. This CDR3 reads CASSLRQQGHGYTF. CDR3 DNA: TGTGCCAGCAGTCTCAGGCAGCAGGGACATGGCTACACCTTC.

This clonotype was found many times. The chain has TRBV5-1 and TRBJ1-1; D is ambiguous. V gave up 3 bases and J gave up 0 bases, with 12 bases separating them. CDR1 is SGHRS and CDR2 is YFSETQ in the germline V gene. There are 15 residues in the CDR3. The CDR3 here is CASSSETGLNTEAFF. The CDR3 DNA reads as TGCGCCAGCAGCTCCGAGACGGGGTTGAACACTGAAGCTTTCTTT. Complete variable domain (other parts from reference TRBV5-1 and TRBJ1-1): KAGVTQTPRYLIKTRGQQVTLSCSPISGHRSVSWYQQTPGQGLQFLFEYFSETQRNKGNFPGRFSGRQFSNSRSEMNVSTLELGDSALYLCASSSETGLNTEAFFGQGTRLTVV.

This clonotype was found a few times. This may be a read error: a much more frequent sequence differs by one nucleotide. The V and J genes are TRBV28 and TRBJ2-7, with TRBD2 identical over 11 bases. The CDR3 is 15 residues long. Germline CDR1 is MDHEN and CDR2 is SYDVKM. CDR3 amino acids: CASTGGLAGSYERYF. The DNA of the CDR3 is TGTGCCAGCACCGGCGGACTAGCGGGCTCCTACGAGCGGTACTTC.

As concerns this clonotype: Possible read error: a much larger clone is one base away. V and J are TRBV3-1 and TRBJ2-2, with D possibly TRBD2 on 6 matching bases. The CDR3 covers 16 residues. Per the germline V gene, CDR1 is LGHDT and CDR2 is YNNKEL (reference sequence). The CDR3 DNA reads as TGTGCCAGCAGCCACGGTTTTCTAGCGAACACCGGGGGGCTGTTTTTT. As protein: CASSHGFLANTGGLFF.

To note about this clonotype: A much larger clone differs from this one at a single base, so this may be a read error. The rearrangement links TRBV6-2 or TRBV6-3 to TRBJ1-1; D is perhaps TRBD1 (5 bases). The CDR3 extends over 14 amino acids. Germline loops: CDR1 MNHEY, CDR2 SVGEGT. Here the CDR3 reads CASSYLRGRTEASF. The CDR3 DNA reads as TGTGCCAGCAGTTACCTTCGGGGCCGGACTGAAGCTTCCTTT.

This clonotype has at least ten counts. The rearrangement uses TRBV6-1 and TRBJ2-7; tentatively, D is TRBD1 or TRBD2 (5 bases each). Germline V lookup: CDR1 MNHNS, CDR2 SASEGT. With 7 bases removed from V and 7 bases from J, the gap between germline ends came to 11 bases. This CDR3 is built from 11 residues. The chain's CDR3 is CASILGEEQYF. CDR3 DNA: TGTGCCAGCATCTTGGGGGAAGAGCAGTACTTC.

This clonotype was detected many times. The rearrangement joins TRBV5-6 to TRBJ1-1; no clear D gene. Trimming cost V 5 bases and J 0 bases, with 8 bases left between them. Germline CDR1 reads SGHDT; CDR2 reads YYEEEE. The CDR3 has 13 amino acids. CDR3 nucleotide sequence: TGTGCCAGCAGTTTGAACATGAACACTGAAGCTTTCTTT. Translation: CASSLNMNTEAFF.

This clonotype was detected ten times or more. This chain uses TRBV18 with TRBJ1-5; perhaps TRBD1 as D (5 bases). Trimming took 8 bases from V and 0 from J, leaving 17 bases between them. The CDR3 is 16 amino acids. From germline, CDR1 is KGHSH and CDR2 LQKENI. CDR3 DNA sequence: TGTGCCAGCCAAGGCGAAGGGACCGATAGCAATCAGCCCCAGCATTTT. Translating it yields CASQGEGTDSNQPQHF.

This clonotype was found a few times. The chain has TRBV18 and TRBJ1-3; the D gene is possibly TRBD1 (5 bases). V was cut by 5 bases and J by 6 bases, with 17 bases left in between. The CDR3 sequence is 15 residues long. Germline-derived CDR1 and CDR2 are KGHSH and LQKENI. The CDR3 sequence is CASSTGQGEANTIYF. As DNA, the CDR3 is TGTGCCAGCTCAACGGGGCAGGGAGAAGCAAACACCATATATTTT. Using reference TRBV18 and TRBJ1-3 for the parts outside the CDR3, the full variable domain is NAGVMQNPRHLVRRRGQEARLRCSPMKGHSHVYWYRQLPEEGLKFMVYLQKENIIDESGMPKERFSAEFPKEGPSILRIQQVVRGDSAAYFCASSTGQGEANTIYFGEGSWLTVV.

Many counts were recorded for this clonotype. This chain uses TRBV11-2 with TRBJ1-1; 7 bases align to TRBD1. This CDR3 spans 13 amino acids. J was trimmed by 10 bases and V by 1 base; bases with no gene match: 6. The germline gives CDR1 SGHAT, CDR2 FQNNGV. This chain's CDR3 is CASSLGRGDRAFF. CDR3 sequence (DNA): TGTGCCAGCAGCTTAGGCCGAGGGGACAGAGCTTTCTTT.

V and J are TRBV5-5 and TRBJ1-2, with D uncertain. This CDR3 region has 13 residues. Trimming took off 1 base at V and 2 bases at J, with 6 bases between the two ends. Germline V gene data show CDR1 as SGHKS and CDR2 as YYEKEE (reference sequence). The CDR3 DNA reads TGTGCCAGCAGCTTGTGGGTAAACTATGGCTACACCTTC. This sequence encodes CASSLWVNYGYTF.

This clonotype was detected once. A much larger clone differs from this one at a single base, so this may be a read error. V usage is TRBV18 and J usage is TRBJ1-1, with D possibly being TRBD1 (5 bases). CDR3 length equals 13 residues. V dropped 10 bases and J dropped 4 bases, with 16 bases sitting between them. Germline loops: CDR1 KGHSH, CDR2 LQKENI. CDR3 in amino acids: CAISGALSTEAFF. For the CDR3, the DNA is TGTGCCATCTCCGGGGCTCTGAGCACTGAAGCTTTCTTT.

This clonotype has at least ten counts. The chain carries TRBV20-1 and TRBJ2-1; 7 positions agree with TRBD2. The germline V gene encodes CDR1 DFQATT and CDR2 SNEGSKA (reference sequence). There are 13 residues in the CDR3. J gave up 6 bases and V 0 bases, and 2 bases lay outside the gene matches. The CDR3, as DNA: TGCAGTGCTAGAGAGGGGGGGGGCAATGAGCAGTTCTTC. The encoded protein is CSAREGGGNEQFF.

The chain couples TRBV5-4 to TRBJ1-5; a weak D match, TRBD1 (6 bases). The CDR3 length is 14 residues. CDR1 is SGHNT, CDR2 YYREEE, per germline (reference sequence). V was cut by 4 bases and J by 5 bases, with 13 bases left in between. The CDR3 spells CASSRDIGDQPQHF. In nucleotides, the CDR3 is TGTGCCAGCAGCAGGGACATTGGCGATCAGCCCCAGCATTTT.

Many counts were recorded for this clonotype. This sequence joins TRBV3-1 and TRBJ2-1, with 8 bases identical to TRBD1. Germline V CDR1 and CDR2: LGHDT, YNNKEL (reference sequence). The CDR3 has 15 amino acids. The junction had 9 bases not matched to a gene; V was cut back by 1 base and J by 10 bases. CDR3 sequence reads: CASSQAGTGPPEQFF. The CDR3 region has the DNA TGTGCCAGCAGCCAAGCCGGGACAGGACCACCCGAGCAGTTCTTC.

The sample holds many counts of this clonotype. The V gene is TRBV20-1, the J gene TRBJ2-1; no firm D call. CDR1 and CDR2 (germline): DFQATT, SNEGSKA (reference sequence). The CDR3 has 11 amino acids. Trimming removed 2 bases at V and 4 bases at J, with 3 bases between. CDR3 loop: CSARLYNEQFF. The CDR3 DNA sequence: TGCAGTGCTAGACTGTACAATGAGCAGTTCTTC.

This clonotype was recorded many times. The chain couples TRBV20-1 to TRBJ2-5, with 11 bases lining up with TRBD2. Germline CDR1 reads DFQATT; CDR2 reads SNEGSKA (reference sequence). The junction had 4 bases not matched to a gene; V was cut back by 6 bases and J by 4 bases. The CDR3 sequence is 13 residues long. CDR3 DNA: TGCAGTGCCAGACTAGCGGGACGAGAGACCCAGTACTTC. It encodes CSARLAGRETQYF.